This T cell receptor beta chain originates from a study of identical twins. MiXCR, applied by TCRdb to the 5' RACE reads, yields one record per CDR3 protein. The sample lists hundreds of thousands of distinct CDR3 sequences, roughly 10% occurring once. The germline V gene has CDR1 LNHNV and CDR2 YYDKDF (reference sequence). V was cut by 0 bases and J by 4 bases, with 5 bases left in between. This CDR3 has 13 residues. The same sample was also used in a study of yellow fever vaccine responses in identical twins.

Sequences were obtained from CD8+ T cells sorted from blood. The TCR originated in a young woman in good health. The rearrangement links TRBV15 to TRBJ2-3; D gene uncertain. The CDR3 nucleotides read TGTGCCACCAGCAGAGATGGGGCAGATACGCAGTATTTT. Translated: CATSRDGADTQYF.